A single sample gave rise to the 21 T cell receptor beta chains below, sequenced in a study of T cells in women clearing cervical HPV infection. TCRdb keeps only in-frame clones here, not all; method: immunoSEQ multiplex PCR. The table lists tens of thousands of clones. The source material was blood buffy coat. Receptor source: a woman aged 18-69 years with a cervical HPV16 infection that either progressed to CIN3+ or cleared (not recorded which).

Turning to this clone: The CDR3 end falls 3 residues outside the read, so it is completed with the germline J gene. This sequence joins TRBV11-2 and TRBJ2-7; a weak D match, TRBD1 (6 bases). Germline values: CDR1 SGHAT, CDR2 FQNNGV. The V gene lost 4 bases and the J gene lost 2 bases, with 15 bases spanning the gap. The CDR3 has 15 residues. The part of the CDR3 DNA that was read is TGTGCCAGCAGCTCCCCCCGACAGGCCCCCTACGAG. Translated, it gives CASSSPRQAPYE. The entire CDR3 protein is CASSSPRQAPYEQYF.

The part of the CDR3 DNA that was read is TGTGCCAGCTGGGTTGGGACTAGCGCCTTGGAGACC. This sequence encodes CASWVGTSALET. The whole CDR3 protein is CASWVGTSALETQYF. The chain couples TRBV6-2 or TRBV6-3 to TRBJ2-5; TRBD2 matches 10 bases. The CDR3 end is not reached by the read, which stops 3 residues before it; the germline J gene fills it in. CDR3 length: 15 amino acids. The V segment lost 8 bases and the J segment 5 bases; nucleotides outside the gene matches: 11. Germline values: CDR1 MNHEY, CDR2 SVGEGT.

As concerns this clone: The read halts 3 residues ahead of the CDR3 end, with the missing end drawn from the germline J gene. This rearrangement joins TRBV10-1 to TRBJ2-5; weak D call: TRBD2 (6 bases). This CDR3 has 12 residues. CDR1 and CDR2 from the germline V gene are WNHNN and SYGVQD (reference sequence). V was pared by 3 bases and J by 7 bases, with 9 bases between. The CDR3 reads CASSDGGWTQYF. The CDR3 DNA, read in part, is TGCGCCAGCAGTGACGGGGGTTGGACC.

In the case of this clone: The junction departs from the called germline gene at one end, perhaps through a read error. The CDR3 extends 3 residues past the end of the read, so its final part is completed from the germline J gene. This chain uses TRBV4-2 with TRBJ1-2, with D possibly being TRBD1 (6 bases). Germline CDR1 reads LGHNA; CDR2 reads YNFKEQ. The CDR3 is made up of 15 amino acids. The chain's CDR3 is CASSQGTTGNYGYTF. Incomplete CDR3 DNA: TGCGCCAGCAGCCAAGGTACGACAGGCAATTATGGC.

Details on this clone: The read ends 3 residues before the CDR3 terminus; that terminus is restored from the germline J gene. The V call is TRBV20-1, the J call TRBJ2-3; 9 positions agree with TRBD2. CDR3 length: 13 amino acids. Losses at the gene ends were 6 bases for V and 3 bases for J; bases not matched to a gene: 4. From germline, CDR1 is DFQATT and CDR2 SNEGSKA (reference sequence). The CDR3 protein is CSAREGLTDTQYF. The covered CDR3 bases are TGCAGTGCGCGGGAGGGCTTGACAGATACG.

Worth noting for this clone: From the germline J gene comes the end of the CDR3, since the read stops 3 residues before it. The chain carries TRBV13 and TRBJ1-6; D remains unclear. Per germline, CDR1 PRHDT and CDR2 FYEKMQ (reference sequence). This CDR3 has 15 residues. V was trimmed by 3 bases and J by 0 bases, leaving 6 bases between them. The CDR3 reads CASSFRNSYNSPLHF. CDR3 DNA, as far as it was read: TGTGCCAGCAGCTTCAGGAACTCCTATAATTCACCC.

As concerns this clone: Coverage ceases 3 residues before the CDR3 finishes, and the germline J gene fills in the end. V gene TRBV20-1 combines with J gene TRBJ1-1, with unresolved D. The germline V gene encodes CDR1 DFQATT and CDR2 SNEGSKA (reference sequence). The V gene lost 3 bases and the J gene lost 5 bases, with 7 bases spanning the gap. This CDR3 has 11 amino acids. Partial CDR3 DNA: TGCAGTGCTAGGACGGGGACTGAA. The encoded protein is CSARTGTE. The full CDR3 sequence reads CSARTGTEAFF.

Details on this clone: The observed sequence ends 3 residues before the CDR3 terminus, with the missing tail filled in from the germline J gene. The chain uses TRBV5-1 and TRBJ1-1; TRBD1 might be the D (5 bases). Looked up from germline, CDR1 is SGHRS and CDR2 is YFSETQ. The CDR3 covers 13 residues. V was cut by 4 bases and J by 4 bases, with 11 bases left in between. Partial CDR3 DNA: TGCGCCAGCAGCGAGTGGACAATCACTGAA. Amino acid sequence: CASSEWTITE. The full CDR3 reads CASSEWTITEAFF.

Worth noting for this clone: The CDR3 end falls 3 residues outside the read, so it is completed with the germline J gene. V usage is TRBV7-2 and J usage is TRBJ2-1, with D unresolved. The germline V and J ends were trimmed by 4 bases and 7 bases, with 11 bases remaining between them. Per the germline V gene, CDR1 is SGHTA and CDR2 is FQGNSA. This CDR3 contains 13 residues. CDR3 region: CASSSPPRNEQFF. The CDR3 bases that were read are TGTGCCAGCAGCTCCCCCCCGCGTAATGAG.

Comment on this clone: Read coverage stops 3 residues before the CDR3 terminus; the germline J gene supplies the remainder. The chain links TRBV6-2 or TRBV6-3 to TRBJ2-7, with TRBD2 identical over 9 bases. V lost 6 bases and J lost 4; bases outside the gene matches: 13. CDR1 and CDR2 (germline): MNHEY, SVGEGT. The CDR3 totals 16 residues. CDR3 amino acids: CASSDVLAGAGYEQYF. The CDR3 DNA, read in part, is TGTGCCAGCAGCGACGTATTAGCGGGGGCCGGGTACGAG.

Notes on this clone: The read gets to within 3 residues of the CDR3 end, and the germline J gene fills in the rest. The chain is built from TRBV20-1 and TRBJ2-7; 9 bases fit TRBD1. CDR1 is DFQATT, CDR2 SNEGSKA, per germline (reference sequence). The CDR3 is 14 amino acids. V was pared by 6 bases and J by 1 base, with 7 bases of the junction left unmatched. The CDR3 DNA, read in part, is TGCAGTGCATACGGACAGGGGTTTTCCTACGAG. This codes for CSAYGQGFSYE. The CDR3, in full, reads CSAYGQGFSYEQYF.

The CDR3 loop reads CASSLDGGGYGYTF. The sequenced CDR3 bases are TGTGCCAGCAGTTTGGACGGGGGAGGCTATGGC. V gene TRBV6-2 or TRBV6-3 combines with J gene TRBJ1-2; possible D gene TRBD1, 5 bases. The missing CDR3 end, 3 residues past where the read stops, is filled in from the germline J gene. This CDR3 contains 14 residues. Germline lookup yields CDR1 MNHEY and CDR2 SVGEGT. V was cut by 4 bases and J by 4 bases, with 13 bases left in between.

Comment on this clone: The observed sequence ends 3 residues before the CDR3 terminus, with the missing tail filled in from the germline J gene. This chain uses TRBV6-2 or TRBV6-3 with TRBJ1-2; weak D call: TRBD1 (5 bases). The V gene lost 6 bases and the J gene lost 3 bases, with 11 bases spanning the gap. Germline CDR1 MNHEY, CDR2 SVGEGT. The CDR3 extends over 13 amino acids. The sequenced part of the CDR3 DNA is TGTGCCAGCAGGACAGCCACCCACTATGGC. This sequence encodes CASRTATHYG. The CDR3, in full, reads CASRTATHYGYTF.

CDR3 sequence reads: CASSWDSLNYGYTF. The DNA read from the CDR3 is TGTGCCAGCAGCTGGGACAGTTTAAACTATGGC. This chain links TRBV7-8 with TRBJ1-2, with 7 bases fitting TRBD1. The sequenced fragment ends 3 residues before the CDR3 boundary, so the rest is inferred from the germline J gene. V dropped 4 bases and J dropped 2; count of bases not matched to a gene: 4. Germline V lookup: CDR1 SGHVS, CDR2 FQNEAQ. The CDR3 totals 14 residues.

Regarding this clone: The CDR3 extends 3 residues past the end of the read, so its final part is completed from the germline J gene. The rearrangement uses TRBV5-1 and TRBJ2-2; D perhaps matches TRBD1 (6 bases). Trimming took 4 bases from V and 4 from J, leaving 14 bases between them. The CDR3 sequence is 15 residues long. Per germline, CDR1 SGHRS and CDR2 YFSETQ. CDR3 bases read: TGCGCCAGCAGCCCGCGACAGGCGCCCACCGGGGAG. Encoded protein: CASSPRQAPTGE. The whole CDR3 sequence reads CASSPRQAPTGELFF.

Comment on this clone: The junction departs from the called germline gene at one end, perhaps through a read error. The CDR3 bases that were read are TGCGCCAGCAGCCAAGAGGGAGCGGGGGCCGCGAACACCGGGGAG. Encoded protein: CASSQEGAGAANTGE. The full CDR3 is CASSQEGAGAANTGELFF. The chain carries TRBV4-2 and TRBJ2-2; TRBD2 matches 8 bases. The read comes to an end 3 residues before the CDR3 does, leaving the germline J gene to fill in the end. The CDR3 extends over 18 amino acids. Germline CDR1 is LGHNA and CDR2 is YNFKEQ.

Points on this clone: Its ends do not fully match the called genes, so a read error is possible. The observed sequence ends 3 residues before the CDR3 terminus, with the missing tail filled in from the germline J gene. The rearrangement links TRBV6-2 or TRBV6-3 to TRBJ2-3; 7 bases are a match to TRBD1. CDR1 is MNHEY, CDR2 SVGEGT, per germline. This CDR3 contains 16 residues. CDR3 in amino acids: CASRYSGTVSNQPQYF. Incomplete CDR3 DNA: TGTGCCAGCAGGTACTCCGGGACAGTTAGCAATCAGCCG.

A word on this clone: The read falls 3 residues short of the CDR3 end, and the missing part is taken from the germline J gene. The chain joins TRBV30 to TRBJ1-1, with D possibly TRBD1 on 6 matching bases. The V and J ends lost 5 bases and 5 bases respectively, with 24 bases between them. This CDR3 comprises 16 residues. Germline V gives CDR1 GTSNPN, CDR2 SVGIG (reference sequence). The CDR3 reads CAWLKKGGVAGTEAFF. The sequenced part of the CDR3 DNA is TGTGCCTGGTTGAAAAAAGGGGGGGTGGCAGGGACTGAA.

Details on this clone: Read sequence stops 3 residues before the CDR3 end, and the germline J gene provides the missing end. The chain recombines TRBV6-2 or TRBV6-3 with TRBJ1-2; D is possibly TRBD1 (5 bases). V was clipped by 0 bases and J by 2 bases, with 7 bases between them. Per germline, CDR1 MNHEY and CDR2 SVGEGT. The CDR3 covers 14 residues. The sequenced part of the CDR3 DNA is TGTGCCAGCAGTTACTCGACAGTGAACTATGGC. This sequence encodes CASSYSTVNYG. The complete CDR3 reads CASSYSTVNYGYTF.

As to this clone: The read terminates 3 residues before the CDR3 end, so the remaining end is supplied by the germline J gene. V gene TRBV12-5 combines with J gene TRBJ1-1; TRBD1 matches 9 bases. The CDR3 is 13 residues long. Germline V gene sequence: CDR1 LGHNT, CDR2 FRNRAP. The covered CDR3 bases are TGTGCTAGTGGTTTGGTAACAGGGGGCGTA. It translates to CASGLVTGGV. From start to end, the CDR3 is CASGLVTGGVAFF.

On this clone: With the read ending 3 residues before the CDR3 end, the germline J gene is used to fill in that end. The rearrangement links TRBV7-3 to TRBJ2-3; 8 nucleotides match TRBD2. Trimming cost V 3 bases and J 5 bases; bases outside gene matches: 7. CDR3 length equals 15 residues. Germline-derived CDR1 and CDR2 are SGHTA and FQGTGA. The CDR3 reads CASSFGAGDGDTQYF. The DNA read from the CDR3 is TGTGCCAGCAGCTTCGGAGCGGGAGACGGAGATACG.